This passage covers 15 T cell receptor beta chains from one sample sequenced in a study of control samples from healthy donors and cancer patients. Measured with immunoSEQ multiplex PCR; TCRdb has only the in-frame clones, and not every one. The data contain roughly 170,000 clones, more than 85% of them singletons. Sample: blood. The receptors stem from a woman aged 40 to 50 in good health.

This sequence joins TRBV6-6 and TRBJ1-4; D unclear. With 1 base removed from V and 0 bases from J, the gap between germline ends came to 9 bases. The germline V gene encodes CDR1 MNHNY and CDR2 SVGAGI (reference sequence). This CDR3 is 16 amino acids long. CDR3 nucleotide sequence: TGTGCCAGCAGTTACTTACAGCCTGCAACTAATGAAAAACTGTTTTTT. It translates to CASSYLQPATNEKLFF.

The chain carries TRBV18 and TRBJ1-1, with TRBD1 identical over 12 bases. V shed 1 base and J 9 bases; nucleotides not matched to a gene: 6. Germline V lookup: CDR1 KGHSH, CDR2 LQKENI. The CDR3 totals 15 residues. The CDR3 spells CASSPQGQGARKAFF. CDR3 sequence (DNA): TGTGCCAGCTCACCACAGGGACAGGGGGCGCGAAAAGCTTTCTTT.

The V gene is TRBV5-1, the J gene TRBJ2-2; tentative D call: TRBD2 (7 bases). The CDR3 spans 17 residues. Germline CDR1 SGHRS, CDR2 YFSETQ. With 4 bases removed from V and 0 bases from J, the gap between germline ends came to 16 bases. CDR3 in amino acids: CASSPGRGAANTGELFF. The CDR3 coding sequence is TGCGCCAGCAGCCCCGGACGGGGGGCAGCGAACACCGGGGAGCTGTTTTTT.

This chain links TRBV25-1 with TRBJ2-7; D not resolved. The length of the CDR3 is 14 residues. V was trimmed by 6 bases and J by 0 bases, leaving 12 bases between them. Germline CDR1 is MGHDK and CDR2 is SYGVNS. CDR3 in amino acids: CASSPDRYSYEQYF. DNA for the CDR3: TGTGCCAGCAGCCCGGACCGTTACTCCTACGAGCAGTACTTC.

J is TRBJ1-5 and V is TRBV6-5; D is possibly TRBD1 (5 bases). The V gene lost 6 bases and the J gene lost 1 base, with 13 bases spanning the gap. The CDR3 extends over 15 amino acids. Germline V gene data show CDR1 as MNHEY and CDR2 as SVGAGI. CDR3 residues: CASSPGTVSNQPQHF. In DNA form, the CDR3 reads TGTGCCAGCAGCCCCGGGACGGTCAGCAATCAGCCCCAGCATTTT.

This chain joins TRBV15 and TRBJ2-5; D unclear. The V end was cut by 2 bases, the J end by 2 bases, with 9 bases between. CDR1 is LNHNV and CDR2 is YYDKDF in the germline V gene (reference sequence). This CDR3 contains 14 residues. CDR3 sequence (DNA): TGTGCCACCAGCAGACCGGCAATTCAAGAGACCCAGTACTTC. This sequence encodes CATSRPAIQETQYF.

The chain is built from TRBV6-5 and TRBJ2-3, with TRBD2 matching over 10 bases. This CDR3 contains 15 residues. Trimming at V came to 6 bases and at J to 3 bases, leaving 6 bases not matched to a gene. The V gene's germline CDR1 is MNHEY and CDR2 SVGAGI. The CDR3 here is CASRLAGVTTDTQYF. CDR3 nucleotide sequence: TGTGCCAGCAGGCTAGCGGGGGTAACTACAGATACGCAGTATTTT.

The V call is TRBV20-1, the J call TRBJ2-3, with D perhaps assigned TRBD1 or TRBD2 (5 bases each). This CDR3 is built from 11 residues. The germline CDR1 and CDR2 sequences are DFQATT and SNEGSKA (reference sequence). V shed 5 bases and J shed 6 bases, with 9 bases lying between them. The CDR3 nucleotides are TGCAGTGCTCCGAGGGGCGATACGCAGTATTTT. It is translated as CSAPRGDTQYF.

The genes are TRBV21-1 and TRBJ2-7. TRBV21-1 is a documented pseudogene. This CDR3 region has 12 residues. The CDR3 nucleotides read TGTGCCAGCAGCAAGCACGGGACCGAGCAGTACTTC. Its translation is CASSKHGTEQYF.

The CDR3 bases are TGTGCCAGCAGTGAGTGGCCAGGGCAAGGGGATACGCAGTATTTT. Amino acid sequence: CASSEWPGQGDTQYF. This sequence joins TRBV2 and TRBJ2-3, with D possibly matching TRBD1 (5 bases). The CDR3 consists of 15 residues. Germline CDR1 is SNHLY and CDR2 is FYNNEI. Between the trimmed V and J ends, which lost 3 bases and 6 bases, there was a span of 16 bases.

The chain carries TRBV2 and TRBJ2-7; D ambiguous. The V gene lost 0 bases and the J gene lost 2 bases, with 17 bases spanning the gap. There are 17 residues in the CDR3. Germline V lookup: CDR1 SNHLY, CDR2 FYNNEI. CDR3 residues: CASSEANPSDETYEQYF. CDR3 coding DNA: TGTGCCAGCAGTGAAGCTAACCCCAGCGACGAGACCTACGAGCAGTACTTC. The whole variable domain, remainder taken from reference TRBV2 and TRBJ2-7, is EPEVTQTPSHQVTQMGQEVILRCVPISNHLYFYWYRQILGQKVEFLVSFYNNEISEKSEIFDDQFSVERPDGSNFTLKIRSTKLEDSAMYFCASSEANPSDETYEQYFGPGTRLTVT.

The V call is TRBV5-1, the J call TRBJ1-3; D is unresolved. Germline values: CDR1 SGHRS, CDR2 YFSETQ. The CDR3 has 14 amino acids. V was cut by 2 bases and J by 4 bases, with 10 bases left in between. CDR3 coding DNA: TGCGCCAGCAGCTTAGGAGGGTTAGGAAACACCATATATTTT. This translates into CASSLGGLGNTIYF.

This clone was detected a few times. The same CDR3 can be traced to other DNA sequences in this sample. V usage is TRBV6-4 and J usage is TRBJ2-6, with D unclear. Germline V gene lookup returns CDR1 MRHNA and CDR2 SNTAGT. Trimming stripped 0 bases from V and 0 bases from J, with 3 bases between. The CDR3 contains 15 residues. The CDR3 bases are TGTGCCAGCAGTGACTCTAGCTCTGGGGCCAACGTCCTGACTTTC. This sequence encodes CASSDSSSGANVLTF.

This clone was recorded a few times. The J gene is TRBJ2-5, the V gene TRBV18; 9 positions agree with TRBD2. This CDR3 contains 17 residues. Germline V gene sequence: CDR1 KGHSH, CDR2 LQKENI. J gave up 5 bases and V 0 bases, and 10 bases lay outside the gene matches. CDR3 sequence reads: CASSPPAGGHRRETQYF. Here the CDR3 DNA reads TGTGCCAGCTCACCACCAGCGGGGGGCCATCGACGGGAGACCCAGTACTTC.

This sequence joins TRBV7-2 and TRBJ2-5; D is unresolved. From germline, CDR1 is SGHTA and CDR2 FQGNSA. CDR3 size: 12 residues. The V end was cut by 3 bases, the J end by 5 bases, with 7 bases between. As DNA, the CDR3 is TGTGCCAGCAGCTTTTCCCTGGAGACCCAGTACTTC. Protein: CASSFSLETQYF.